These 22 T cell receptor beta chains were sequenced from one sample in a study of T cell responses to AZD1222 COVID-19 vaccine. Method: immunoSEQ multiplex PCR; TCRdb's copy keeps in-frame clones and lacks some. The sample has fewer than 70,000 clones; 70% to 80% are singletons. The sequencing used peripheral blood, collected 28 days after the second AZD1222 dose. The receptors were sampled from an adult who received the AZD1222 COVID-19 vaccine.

The CDR3, as DNA: TGTGCCAGCAGGCCGACATTGGGGGGGGACTATGGCTACACCTTC. Its protein product is CASRPTLGGDYGYTF. The chain is built from TRBV6-5 and TRBJ1-2, with D perhaps matching TRBD1 (5 bases). Trimming took 6 bases from V and 3 from J, leaving 17 bases between them. The CDR3 totals 15 residues. Germline loops: CDR1 MNHEY, CDR2 SVGAGI.

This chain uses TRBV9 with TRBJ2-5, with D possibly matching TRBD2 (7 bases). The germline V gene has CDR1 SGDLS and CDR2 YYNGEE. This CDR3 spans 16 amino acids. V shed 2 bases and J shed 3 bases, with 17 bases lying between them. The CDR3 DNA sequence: TGTGCCAGCAGCGTCGGGTCGGGGGGCAGCGAAGAGACCCAGTACTTC. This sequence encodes CASSVGSGGSEETQYF.

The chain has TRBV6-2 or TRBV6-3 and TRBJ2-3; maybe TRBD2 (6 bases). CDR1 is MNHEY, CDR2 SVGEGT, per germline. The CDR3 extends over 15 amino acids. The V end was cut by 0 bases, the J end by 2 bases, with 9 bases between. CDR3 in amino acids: CASSYSRGFTDTQYF. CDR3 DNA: TGTGCCAGCAGTTACTCGCGGGGTTTCACAGATACGCAGTATTTT.

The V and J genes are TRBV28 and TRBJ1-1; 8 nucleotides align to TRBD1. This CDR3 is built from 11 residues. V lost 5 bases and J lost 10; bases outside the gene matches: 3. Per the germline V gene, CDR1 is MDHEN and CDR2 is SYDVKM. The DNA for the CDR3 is TGTGCCAGCAGTCTGGACAGGGTAGCTTTCTTT. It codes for CASSLDRVAFF. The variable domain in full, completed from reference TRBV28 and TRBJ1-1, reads DVKVTQSSRYLVKRTGEKVFLECVQDMDHENMFWYRQDPGLGLRLIYFSYDVKMKEKGDIPEGYSVSREKKERFSLILESASTNQTSMYLCASSLDRVAFFGQGTRLTVV.

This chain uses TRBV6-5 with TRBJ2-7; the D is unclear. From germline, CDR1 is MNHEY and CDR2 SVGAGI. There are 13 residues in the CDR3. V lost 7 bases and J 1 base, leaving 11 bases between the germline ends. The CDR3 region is CASISPTSYEQYF. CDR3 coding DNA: TGTGCCAGCATATCTCCTACTTCCTACGAGCAGTACTTC.

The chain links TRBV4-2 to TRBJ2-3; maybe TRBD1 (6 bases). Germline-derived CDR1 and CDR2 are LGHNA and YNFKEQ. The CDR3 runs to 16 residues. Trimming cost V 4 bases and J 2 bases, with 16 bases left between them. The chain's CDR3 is CASSPEVGAATDTQYF. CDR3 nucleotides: TGTGCCAGCAGCCCAGAGGTGGGGGCGGCCACAGATACGCAGTATTTT.

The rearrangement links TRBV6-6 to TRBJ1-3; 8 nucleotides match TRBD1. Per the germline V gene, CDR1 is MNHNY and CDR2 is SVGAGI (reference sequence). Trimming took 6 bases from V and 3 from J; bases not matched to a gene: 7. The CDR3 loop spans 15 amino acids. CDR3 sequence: CASSLQGVGGNTIYF. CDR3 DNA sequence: TGTGCCAGCAGCCTACAGGGGGTGGGTGGAAACACCATATATTTT.

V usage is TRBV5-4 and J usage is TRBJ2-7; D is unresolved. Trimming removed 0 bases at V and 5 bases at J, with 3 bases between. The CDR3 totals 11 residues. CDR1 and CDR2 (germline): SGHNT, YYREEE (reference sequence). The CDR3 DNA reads TGTGCCAGCAGCTTGGTCAACGAGCAGTACTTC. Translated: CASSLVNEQYF.

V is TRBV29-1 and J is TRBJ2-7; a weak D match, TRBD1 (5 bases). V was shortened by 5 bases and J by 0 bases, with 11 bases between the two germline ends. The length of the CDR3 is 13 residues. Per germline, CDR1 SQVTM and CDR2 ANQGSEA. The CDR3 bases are TGCAGCGTTACCTGGACAAGCTCCTACGAGCAGTACTTC. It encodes CSVTWTSSYEQYF.

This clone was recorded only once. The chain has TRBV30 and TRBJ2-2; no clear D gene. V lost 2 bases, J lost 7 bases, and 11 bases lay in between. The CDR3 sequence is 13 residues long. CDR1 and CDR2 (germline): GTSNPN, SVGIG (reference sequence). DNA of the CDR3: TGTGCCTGGAGTTTGGGCATCAGCGGGGAGCTGTTTTTT. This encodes CAWSLGISGELFF.

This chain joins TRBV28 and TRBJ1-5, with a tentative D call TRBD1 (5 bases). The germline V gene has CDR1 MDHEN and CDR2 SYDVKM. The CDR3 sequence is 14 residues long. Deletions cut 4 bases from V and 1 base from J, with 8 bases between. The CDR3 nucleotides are TGTGCCAGCAGTTCGGGGGACAGCAATCAGCCCCAGCATTTT. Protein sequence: CASSSGDSNQPQHF.

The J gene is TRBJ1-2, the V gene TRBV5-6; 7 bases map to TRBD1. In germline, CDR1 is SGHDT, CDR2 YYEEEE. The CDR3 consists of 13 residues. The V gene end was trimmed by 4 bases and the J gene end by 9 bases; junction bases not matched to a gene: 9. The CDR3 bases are TGTGCCAGCAGCCTGGGGAGACAGGGAAGCTACACCTTC. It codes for CASSLGRQGSYTF.

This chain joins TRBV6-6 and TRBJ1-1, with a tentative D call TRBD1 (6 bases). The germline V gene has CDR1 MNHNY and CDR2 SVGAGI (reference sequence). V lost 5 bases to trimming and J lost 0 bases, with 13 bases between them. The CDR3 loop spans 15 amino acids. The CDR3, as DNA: TGTGCCAGCAGTCCCGTAACAGGGATGAACACTGAAGCTTTCTTT. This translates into CASSPVTGMNTEAFF.

The chain's CDR3 is CASSSGQATGIEQFF. The DNA of the CDR3 is TGCGCCAGCAGCTCGGGACAAGCCACGGGGATTGAGCAGTTCTTC. This chain joins TRBV5-1 and TRBJ2-1; D possibly corresponds to TRBD1 (6 bases). In germline, CDR1 is SGHRS, CDR2 YFSETQ. This CDR3 comprises 15 residues. With 3 bases removed from V and 9 bases from J, the gap between germline ends came to 19 bases.

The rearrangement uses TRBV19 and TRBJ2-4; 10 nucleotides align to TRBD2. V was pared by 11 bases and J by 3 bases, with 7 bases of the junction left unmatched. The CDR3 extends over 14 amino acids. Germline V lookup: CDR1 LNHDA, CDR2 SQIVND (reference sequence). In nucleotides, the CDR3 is TGTGCCGACCGGACTAGCGGAAACAAAAACATTCAGTACTTC. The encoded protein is CADRTSGNKNIQYF.

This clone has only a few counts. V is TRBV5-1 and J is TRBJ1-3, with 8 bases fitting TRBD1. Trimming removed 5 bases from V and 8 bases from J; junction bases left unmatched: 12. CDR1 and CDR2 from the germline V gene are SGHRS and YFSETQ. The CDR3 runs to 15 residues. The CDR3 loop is CASRFSGDRKDTIYF. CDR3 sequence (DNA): TGCGCCAGCAGATTTTCGGGGGACAGGAAGGACACCATATATTTT.

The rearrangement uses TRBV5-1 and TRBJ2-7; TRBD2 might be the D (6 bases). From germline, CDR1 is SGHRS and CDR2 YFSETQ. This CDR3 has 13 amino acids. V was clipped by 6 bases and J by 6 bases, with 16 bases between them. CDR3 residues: CASTSGLTFEQYF. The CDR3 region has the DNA TGCGCCAGCACATCGGGACTTACTTTCGAGCAGTACTTC.

The DNA for the CDR3 is TGCAGCGTCGGGGTGAACACTGAAGCTTTCTTT. Translating it yields CSVGVNTEAFF. This chain links TRBV29-1 with TRBJ1-1; no clear D. Trimming stripped 6 bases from V and 0 bases from J, with 5 bases between. CDR1 is SQVTM and CDR2 is ANQGSEA in the germline V gene. CDR3 length: 11 amino acids. The full variable domain, in which reference TRBV29-1 and TRBJ1-1 provide the parts outside the CDR3, is SAVISQKPSRDICQRGTSLTIQCQVDSQVTMMFWYRQQPGQSLTLIATANQGSEATYESGFVIDKFPISRPNLTFSTLTVSNMSPEDSSIYLCSVGVNTEAFFGQGTRLTVV.

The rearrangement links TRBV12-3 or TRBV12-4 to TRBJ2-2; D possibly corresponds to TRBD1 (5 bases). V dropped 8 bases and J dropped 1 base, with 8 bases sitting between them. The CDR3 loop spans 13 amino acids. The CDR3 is CASGRGNTGELFF. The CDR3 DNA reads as TGTGCCAGCGGTAGGGGGAACACCGGGGAGCTGTTTTTT.

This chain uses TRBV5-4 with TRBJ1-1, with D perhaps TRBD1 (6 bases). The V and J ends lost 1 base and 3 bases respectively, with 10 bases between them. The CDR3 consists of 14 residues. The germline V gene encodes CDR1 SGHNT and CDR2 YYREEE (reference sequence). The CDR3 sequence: CASSLNRVHTEAFF. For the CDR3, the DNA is TGTGCCAGCAGCTTGAACAGGGTTCACACTGAAGCTTTCTTT. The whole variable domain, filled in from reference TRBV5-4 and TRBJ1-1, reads ETGVTQSPTHLIKTRGQQVTLRCSSQSGHNTVSWYQQALGQGPQFIFQYYREEENGRGNFPPRFSGLQFPNYSSELNVNALELDDSALYLCASSLNRVHTEAFFGQGTRLTVV.

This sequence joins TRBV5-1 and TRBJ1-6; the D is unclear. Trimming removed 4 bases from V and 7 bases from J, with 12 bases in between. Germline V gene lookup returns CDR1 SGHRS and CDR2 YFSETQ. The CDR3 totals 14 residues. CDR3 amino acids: CASSLVGENSPLHF. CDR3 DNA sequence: TGCGCCAGCAGCCTGGTTGGGGAAAATTCACCCCTCCACTTT.

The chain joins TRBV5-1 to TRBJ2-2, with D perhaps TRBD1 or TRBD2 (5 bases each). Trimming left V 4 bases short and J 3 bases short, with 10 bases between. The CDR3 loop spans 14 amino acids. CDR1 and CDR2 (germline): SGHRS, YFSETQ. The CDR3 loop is CASSRGGDTGELFF. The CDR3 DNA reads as TGCGCCAGCAGCCGTGGGGGAGACACCGGGGAGCTGTTTTTT.